Below are 18 T cell receptor beta chains sequenced from a single sample in a study of graft-versus-host responses after intestinal transplantation. The table came from immunoSEQ multiplex PCR; TCRdb's copy has only in-frame clones and leaves some out. The table records approximately 9,300 clones, about 27% of them present only once. The sequences come from alloreactive CD4+ T cells from a mixed lymphocyte reaction culture, collected before intestinal transplant. Regarding subset: CFSE-low proliferating T cells sorted from roughly six-day pre-transplant mixed lymphocyte reaction (GvH or HvG direction). These receptors were obtained from a human patient who received an intestinal transplant.

Sample share makes this clone medium-sized. This sequence joins TRBV6-5 and TRBJ1-1, with D tentatively TRBD1 (6 bases). Germline V gives CDR1 MNHEY, CDR2 SVGAGI. The CDR3 consists of 12 residues. Trimming left V 2 bases short and J 8 bases short, with 9 bases between. DNA for the CDR3: TGTGCCAGCAGTTACGCAACAGGGGAAGCTTTCTTT. Encoded protein: CASSYATGEAFF.

This clone was counted between two and nine times. The chain joins TRBV6-5 to TRBJ2-1, with 10 bases aligning to TRBD2. The germline gives CDR1 MNHEY, CDR2 SVGAGI. J was trimmed by 5 bases and V by 7 bases; bases with no gene match: 8. CDR3 length equals 15 residues. Here the CDR3 reads CASKKEREGHNEQFF. The CDR3 bases are TGTGCCAGCAAGAAGGAGCGGGAGGGCCACAATGAGCAGTTCTTC.

This clone has just a few counts. J is TRBJ1-2 and V is TRBV27; D may be TRBD1 (5 bases). The germline CDR1 and CDR2 sequences are MNHEY and SMNVEV (reference sequence). V was pared by 6 bases and J by 0 bases, with 14 bases between. The length of the CDR3 is 15 residues. CDR3: CASRQGTDTNYGYTF. DNA of the CDR3: TGTGCCAGCAGGCAGGGTACGGACACTAACTATGGCTACACCTTC.

The chain links TRBV30 to TRBJ1-1; 8 bases align to TRBD1. From germline, CDR1 is GTSNPN and CDR2 SVGIG (reference sequence). The CDR3 loop spans 14 amino acids. V was clipped by 1 base and J by 6 bases; unmatched bases: 7. CDR3 residues: CAWSGGTGGAEAFF. In nucleotides, the CDR3 is TGTGCCTGGAGTGGGGGGACAGGCGGGGCTGAAGCTTTCTTT.

This clone is judged medium-sized. This chain uses TRBV28 with TRBJ2-7, with 11 nucleotides matching TRBD2. V was clipped by 6 bases and J by 1 base; unmatched bases: 2. Germline CDR1 MDHEN, CDR2 SYDVKM. The CDR3 is made up of 14 amino acids. The DNA for the CDR3 is TGTGCCAGCAGCAGACTAGCGGGGTCCTACGAGCAGTACTTC. It yields the protein CASSRLAGSYEQYF.

This clone was counted between two and nine times. The DNA is omitted, as the CDR3 cannot be located on it reliably, and the CDR3 follows TCRdb's listing. The chain is built from TRBV7-5 and TRBJ2-6; the table assigns TRBD1, which was not confirmed against the DNA. TRBV7-5 is described as a pseudogene. Inclusive of both ends, the CDR3 amounts to 15 amino acids. The CDR3 protein is CARSDWGLGANVLTF.

Note on this clone: The junction differs from germline at one of its ends, possibly a read error. The chain carries TRBV11-3 and TRBJ2-7, with D uncertain. Germline values: CDR1 SGHNT, CDR2 YENEEA. This CDR3 has 13 amino acids. CDR3 nucleotide sequence: TGTGCCAGCGGCTTGTCGTTCCCCTACGAGCAGTACTTC. Translated: CASGLSFPYEQYF.

The J gene is TRBJ2-7, the V gene TRBV6-5; no firm D call. Trimming stripped 0 bases from V and 6 bases from J, with 9 bases between. The CDR3 extends over 13 amino acids. Per the germline V gene, CDR1 is MNHEY and CDR2 is SVGAGI. CDR3 DNA sequence: TGTGCCAGCAGTTACTCGAGCAGCGTCGAGCAGTACTTC. This codes for CASSYSSSVEQYF.

This clone was recorded a few times. V gene TRBV4-1 combines with J gene TRBJ2-7; 10 bases agree with TRBD2. The CDR3 has 17 residues. Unmatched junction bases numbered 8, after V lost 0 bases and J lost 3 bases. Looked up from germline, CDR1 is MGHRA and CDR2 is YSYEKL. As DNA, the CDR3 is TGCGCCAGCAGCCAAGACGGAGTAGCGGGAGGACTCTACGAGCAGTACTTC. This encodes CASSQDGVAGGLYEQYF.

In this sample, this clone is medium-sized. The rearrangement links TRBV30 to TRBJ1-1; the D gene is possibly TRBD1 (6 bases). The CDR3 sequence is 11 residues long. CDR1 and CDR2 (germline): GTSNPN, SVGIG (reference sequence). Trimming removed 3 bases at V and 8 bases at J, with 10 bases between. The CDR3 protein is CAWSAGQEAFF. CDR3 DNA sequence: TGTGCCTGGAGCGCCGGACAGGAAGCTTTCTTT.

Only a few counts were recorded for this clone. V gene TRBV13 combines with J gene TRBJ2-7; TRBD2 is a possible D gene (5 bases). V was clipped by 1 base and J by 5 bases, with 6 bases between them. Germline CDR1 PRHDT, CDR2 FYEKMQ (reference sequence). This CDR3 has 12 amino acids. The CDR3 DNA reads TGTGCCAGCAGCTTAGCGGGGAACGAGCAGTACTTC. It is translated as CASSLAGNEQYF.

The chain links TRBV28 to TRBJ2-7, with D hard to call. With 3 bases removed from V and 0 bases from J, the gap between germline ends came to 3 bases. CDR1 is MDHEN and CDR2 is SYDVKM in the germline V gene. The CDR3 consists of 12 residues. This CDR3 reads CASSFSSYEQYF. The CDR3 DNA follows: TGTGCCAGCAGTTTTTCCTCCTACGAGCAGTACTTC.

This clone has a single count. The chain employs TRBV29-1 and TRBJ1-4; maybe TRBD1 (6 bases). CDR3 length: 14 amino acids. Trimming pared 2 bases from V and 8 bases from J, leaving 15 bases between. CDR1 and CDR2 from the germline V gene are SQVTM and ANQGSEA. The CDR3 sequence: CSVEMAGAREKLFF. As DNA, the CDR3 is TGCAGCGTTGAAATGGCGGGGGCTAGGGAAAAACTGTTTTTT. Combining the CDR3 with reference TRBV29-1 and TRBJ1-4 gives the whole variable domain SAVISQKPSRDICQRGTSLTIQCQVDSQVTMMFWYRQQPGQSLTLIATANQGSEATYESGFVIDKFPISRPNLTFSTLTVSNMSPEDSSIYLCSVEMAGAREKLFFGSGTQLSVL.

The V and J genes are TRBV9 and TRBJ2-1, with 14 positions matching TRBD2. The V and J ends lost 1 base and 10 bases, in that order; junction bases with no gene match: 7. Germline V CDR1 and CDR2: SGDLS, YYNGEE. The CDR3 runs to 16 residues. In nucleotides, the CDR3 is TGTGCCAGCAGCGTACTGACGACTAGCGGGAGGGGCGAGCAGTTCTTC. Amino acid sequence: CASSVLTTSGRGEQFF.

V gene TRBV7-2 combines with J gene TRBJ2-1; D tentatively reads TRBD1 or TRBD2 (5 bases each). Deletions cut 2 bases from V and 1 base from J, with 9 bases between. The V gene's germline CDR1 is SGHTA and CDR2 FQGNSA. The CDR3 is 15 residues long. The CDR3 DNA is TGTGCCAGCAGCTTAATAGGGGAGTCCTACAATGAGCAGTTCTTC. This gives the protein CASSLIGESYNEQFF.

This clone is termed medium-sized. The J gene is TRBJ2-7, the V gene TRBV9, with 9 bases that match TRBD1. Germline assignment: CDR1 SGDLS and CDR2 YYNGEE. Trimming removed 4 bases from V and 6 bases from J; junction bases left unmatched: 5. The CDR3 loop spans 13 amino acids. CDR3 region: CASSSGQGGEQYF. Here the CDR3 DNA reads TGTGCCAGCAGCTCGGGACAGGGAGGCGAGCAGTACTTC.

This clone has more than one count but fewer than ten. V gene TRBV6-5 combines with J gene TRBJ2-3; D is undetermined. This CDR3 comprises 13 residues. In germline, CDR1 is MNHEY, CDR2 SVGAGI. Trimming shortened V by 2 bases and J by 6 bases, and 9 bases separated the two germline ends. As DNA, the CDR3 is TGTGCCAGCAGTTACGGGGTGGGGGATACGCAGTATTTT. It translates to CASSYGVGDTQYF.

The V gene is TRBV2, the J gene TRBJ1-1; D call uncertain. Germline CDR1 and CDR2: SNHLY and FYNNEI. V was shortened by 5 bases and J by 0 bases, with 10 bases between the two germline ends. The CDR3 loop spans 14 amino acids. This CDR3 reads CASSLSEMNTEAFF. The CDR3 DNA follows: TGTGCCAGCAGTTTATCAGAAATGAACACTGAAGCTTTCTTT. Full variable domain (outside the CDR3, taken from reference TRBV2 and TRBJ1-1): EPEVTQTPSHQVTQMGQEVILRCVPISNHLYFYWYRQILGQKVEFLVSFYNNEISEKSEIFDDQFSVERPDGSNFTLKIRSTKLEDSAMYFCASSLSEMNTEAFFGQGTRLTVV.